The rows below give T cell receptor beta chains drawn from one sample of a study of spatial heterogeneity in lung cancer. TCRdb re-derived calls from the 5' RACE reads in MiXCR, one entry per CDR3 protein. Of roughly 46,000 distinct CDR3 sequences listed, over 9.5% are singletons. Sample: PBMCs, taken at follow-up. The receptors were sampled from a male donor with early-stage non-small cell lung cancer. The CDR3 runs from the conserved cysteine through the conserved F or W. D genes are given only for firm matches. Where a row states a size, it is once, few, many or the class of an expanded clone; other rows omit it.

d_call	v_call	clone_size	j_call	cdr3_nt	cdr3_aa
.	TRBV11-3	many	TRBJ2-1	TGTGCCAGCAGCTTAGATACGAACAATGAGCAGTTCTTC	CASSLDTNNEQFF
TRBD1	TRBV12-3/TRBV12-4	.	TRBJ1-6	TGTGCCAGCAGTTTAGACGGGACAGCAAAGAAAAGTAATTCACCCCTCCACTTT	CASSLDGTAKKSNSPLHF
TRBD2	TRBV6-6	.	TRBJ2-7	TGTGCCAGCAGCCAAAACCCGAGGCTAGCGGGCCCCGGGCACGAGCAGTACTTC	CASSQNPRLAGPGHEQYF
.	TRBV19	many	TRBJ2-1	TGTGCCAGTAAGGACGGGGTCTACAATGAGCAGTTCTTC	CASKDGVYNEQFF
.	TRBV28	many	TRBJ1-1	TGTGCCAGCAGTTTCGGTCAGTTGGTTAATGAAGCTTTCTTT	CASSFGQLVNEAFF
TRBD2	TRBV12-3/TRBV12-4	.	TRBJ2-7	TGTGCCAGCAGTCCGAGGCCCTCGGGACAGCTAGCGGGAGCCAACTCCTACGAGCAGTACTTC	CASSPRPSGQLAGANSYEQYF
.	TRBV7-9	few	TRBJ2-1	TGTGCCAGCAGCGTCGGTGGGGGAGGCAATGAGCAGTTCTTC	CASSVGGGGNEQFF
.	TRBV5-1	many	TRBJ2-3	TGCGCCAGCAGCTTGGGCTACACAGATACGCAGTATTTT	CASSLGYTDTQYF
.	TRBV9	many	TRBJ2-3	TGTGCCAGCAGCGGAACCCCAGGGGGGGCAGATACGCAGTATTTT	CASSGTPGGADTQYF
.	TRBV12-3/TRBV12-4	few	TRBJ1-2	TGTGCCAGCAGTTTAGAATCGGCTTCTAACTATGGCTACACCTTC	CASSLESASNYGYTF
.	TRBV29-1	few	TRBJ1-4	TGCAGCGTGCCTGACCCCGCGGAAGCAACTAATGAAAAACTGTTTTTT	CSVPDPAEATNEKLFF
TRBD1	TRBV18	.	TRBJ1-5	TGTGCCAGCTCACCACAGGCAGGGGGGGGCAATCAGCCCCAGCATTTT	CASSPQAGGGNQPQHF
.	TRBV6-6	.	TRBJ2-3	TGTGCCAGCAACCAGAGGGGCGGTGTTGCAGATACGCAGTATTTT	CASNQRGGVADTQYF
.	TRBV5-4	.	TRBJ2-1	TGTGCCAGCAGCCCCGGGGGCGCGGACCGCAATGAGCAGTTCTTC	CASSPGGADRNEQFF
.	TRBV7-9	.	TRBJ1-1	TGTGCCAGCAGCTCGGGACCCCGGGGGACTGAAGCTTTCTTT	CASSSGPRGTEAFF
TRBD1	TRBV5-1	.	TRBJ1-3	TGCGCCAGCAGCTTTTCGACAGGGACTGGAAACACCATATATTTT	CASSFSTGTGNTIYF
.	TRBV6-5	few	TRBJ1-2	TGTGCCAGCAGAATTACAGAAACTAACTATGGCTACACCTTC	CASRITETNYGYTF
.	TRBV2	.	TRBJ2-7	TGTGCCAGCACCGTCGCGGGACCCTACGAGCAGTACTTC	CASTVAGPYEQYF
.	TRBV7-2	.	TRBJ2-2	TGTGCCAGCAGCTTTGGGTACCAAACCGGGGAGCTGTTTTTT	CASSFGYQTGELFF
.	TRBV7-2	many	TRBJ1-3	TGTGCCAGCAGCTTAGTCCGGGGTGATTCTGGAAACACCATATATTTT	CASSLVRGDSGNTIYF
.	TRBV11-2	few	TRBJ2-7	TGTGCCAGCAGCTTATGGGCAGGCTCCTACGAGCAGTACTTC	CASSLWAGSYEQYF
TRBD1	TRBV5-4	many	TRBJ1-1	TGTGCCAGCAGCTTGGCCCAGGGGGCCCGCACTGAAGCTTTCTTT	CASSLAQGARTEAFF
.	TRBV20-1	medium-sized	TRBJ2-3	TGCAGTGCTATACAGGGTGATACGCAGTATTTT	CSAIQGDTQYF
TRBD2	TRBV3-1	.	TRBJ2-5	TGTGCCAGCAGCCAAGACTACGGAACTAGCGGGGACCAAGAGACCCAGTACTTC	CASSQDYGTSGDQETQYF
.	TRBV27	.	TRBJ2-1	TGTGCCAGCGCCGTTGGGTATCCCCCCTCCTACAATGAGCAGTTCTTC	CASAVGYPPSYNEQFF
.	TRBV7-9	many	TRBJ2-3	TGTGCCAGCAGCGTTAGTACCTGGACGCGCACAGATACGCAGTATTTT	CASSVSTWTRTDTQYF
.	TRBV12-3/TRBV12-4	few	TRBJ1-5	TGTGCCAGCAGTTTAGATGAGGCACAGCCCCAGCATTTT	CASSLDEAQPQHF
TRBD1	TRBV5-5	many	TRBJ1-6	TGTGCCAGCAGCTCCGGACAGGGGGTCTATAATTCACCCCTCCACTTT	CASSSGQGVYNSPLHF
TRBD1	TRBV25-1	many	TRBJ1-1	TGTGCCAGCAGTGACAAGACAGGGGGGACTGAAGCTTTCTTT	CASSDKTGGTEAFF
TRBD1	TRBV7-9	.	TRBJ1-6	TGTGCCAGCAGCTCGAAACAGGGGTTTGAATCACCCCTCCACTTT	CASSSKQGFESPLHF
.	TRBV28	.	TRBJ1-2	TGTGCCAGCACCCCGGACGGGGCTCCCTATGGCTACACCTTC	CASTPDGAPYGYTF
.	TRBV9	few	TRBJ1-4	TGTGCCAGCAGCACCGGGACATTTGGTGAAAAACTGTTTTTT	CASSTGTFGEKLFF
.	TRBV6-6	.	TRBJ2-1	TGTGCCAGCAGTTATCTCTCCTACAATGAGCAGTTCTTC	CASSYLSYNEQFF
.	TRBV29-1	many	TRBJ1-2	TGCAGCGTTGGGACAGACGAATATGGCTACACCTTC	CSVGTDEYGYTF
TRBD1	TRBV30	many	TRBJ1-2	TGTGCCTGGAACCCCGCGGGGACAGACTATGGCTACACCTTC	CAWNPAGTDYGYTF
.	TRBV4-1	many	TRBJ1-5	TGCGCCAGCAGCCAAGATTCCCTGGGCCCCGTTCAGCCCCAGCATTTT	CASSQDSLGPVQPQHF
.	TRBV28	once	TRBJ2-2	TGTGCCAGCGGGACAGGGGTGGGACTAGCCGGCACCGGGGAGCTGTTTTTT	CASGTGVGLAGTGELFF
.	TRBV7-2	.	TRBJ2-3	TGTGCCAGCAGCTTAGCGCGGGGAACAGATACGCAGTATTTT	CASSLARGTDTQYF
.	TRBV9	many	TRBJ2-7	TGTGCCAGCAGCGTCGACGGCCTCGGCACCTACGAGCAGTACTTC	CASSVDGLGTYEQYF
TRBD1	TRBV12-3/TRBV12-4	.	TRBJ1-1	TGTGCCAGCAGTTCGGGGACAGGGATGGTTGACACTGAAGCTTTCTTT	CASSSGTGMVDTEAFF
.	TRBV2	few	TRBJ1-1	TGTGCCAGCAATACACAGACCCTGAACACTGAAGCTTTCTTT	CASNTQTLNTEAFF
.	TRBV30	once	TRBJ1-5	TGTGCCTGGAGTCAGAGGGGAGGGAGAGCTCAGCCCCAGCATTTT	CAWSQRGGRAQPQHF
TRBD2	TRBV29-1	many	TRBJ2-7	TGCAGCGTCCCAGGACTAGCGGGAGCCACGTACGAGCAGTACTTC	CSVPGLAGATYEQYF
.	TRBV9	.	TRBJ2-5	TGTGCCAGCAGCGTAGAACAGGGACGCGGGTCCCAGTACTTC	CASSVEQGRGSQYF
.	TRBV7-9	.	TRBJ1-5	TGTGCCAGCAGCTTAGAGGGGGATCAGCCCCAGCATTTT	CASSLEGDQPQHF
.	TRBV12-3/TRBV12-4	.	TRBJ2-7	TGTGCCACCCGGGCACGGAGCTCCTACGAGCAGTACTTC	CATRARSSYEQYF
.	TRBV12-3/TRBV12-4	.	TRBJ2-7	TGTGCCAGCAGTTCGAACTACGAGCAGTACTTC	CASSSNYEQYF
.	TRBV5-1	many	TRBJ2-3	TGCGCCAGCAGCCAGCAGGGTTTCACAGATACGCAGTATTTT	CASSQQGFTDTQYF
TRBD1	TRBV12-3/TRBV12-4	many	TRBJ1-2	TGTGCCAGCCAAAAAGGGGACAGCCTCAGGGCGAATGGCTACACCTTC	CASQKGDSLRANGYTF
.	TRBV4-2	many	TRBJ1-6	TGTGCCAGCAGCCAAGATCGCAATTCACCCCTCCACTTT	CASSQDRNSPLHF
.	TRBV7-2	.	TRBJ1-1	TGTGCCAGCAGCTTAGTGGGGTGGCAGGACACTGAAGCTTTCTTT	CASSLVGWQDTEAFF
.	TRBV20-1	many	TRBJ1-1	TGCAGTGCTAGCCGACAGTTGAACACTGAAGCTTTCTTT	CSASRQLNTEAFF
TRBD1	TRBV5-1	few	TRBJ1-1	TGCGCCAGCAGCTCCGCCGGGACAGGGATAACTGAAGCTTTCTTT	CASSSAGTGITEAFF